What follows are 27 T cell receptor beta chains derived from one specimen sequenced in a study of shared clonotypes between healthy human individuals. Generated by immunoSEQ multiplex PCR, the TCRdb table keeps only in-frame clones and is missing some. Of 2 million to 3 million clones listed, approximately 93% were seen once; the top ten hold 0.36%. The sequenced sample was naive CD4+ T cells from PBMCs. The subset here: CD45RA+ positively selected. The receptors shown here come from a man aged 18-30 years in good health. Some clones in this sample may be carry-over from other donors' samples.

This clone has just one count. The chain links TRBV7-9 to TRBJ2-7, with TRBD2 matching 8 bases. This CDR3 spans 16 amino acids. Germline V CDR1 and CDR2: SEHNR, FQNEAQ (reference sequence). With 3 bases clipped from V and 0 bases from J, the junction kept 7 bases outside the gene matches. CDR3 sequence (DNA): TGTGCCAGCAGCTTGGCCCCTAGCGGGTTCTCCTACGAGCAGTACTTC. This sequence encodes CASSLAPSGFSYEQYF. Drawing the rest from reference TRBV7-9 and TRBJ2-7, the complete variable domain is DTGVSQNPRHKITKRGQNVTFRCDPISEHNRLYWYRQTLGQGPEFLTYFQNEAQLEKSRLLSDRFSAERPKGSFSTLEIQRTEQGDSAMYLCASSLAPSGFSYEQYFGPGTRLTVT.

This chain connects TRBV9 to TRBJ2-2, with 10 bases fitting TRBD2. Trimming took 6 bases from V and 3 from J; bases not matched to a gene: 14. Germline CDR1 SGDLS, CDR2 YYNGEE. CDR3 length: 18 residues. CDR3 in DNA: TGTGCCAGCACCGGGACTAGCGTCCGAAATTTGGACACCGGGGAGCTGTTTTTT. This encodes CASTGTSVRNLDTGELFF.

The rearrangement links TRBV25-1 to TRBJ2-5, with D perhaps TRBD2 (7 bases). This CDR3 spans 17 amino acids. Trimming pared 1 base from V and 2 bases from J, leaving 17 bases between. From germline, CDR1 is MGHDK and CDR2 SYGVNS. The CDR3 region has the DNA TGTGCCAGCAGTGAATCGGGGAGGGGGGGCGTTCAAGAGACCCAGTACTTC. This sequence encodes CASSESGRGGVQETQYF.

In its sample, this clone was seen once. V is TRBV14 and J is TRBJ2-1; 11 nucleotides match TRBD2. V trimming: 8 bases; J trimming: 7 bases; junction bases outside the gene matches: 4. CDR1 SGHDN and CDR2 FVKESK come from the germline V gene. The CDR3 has 13 amino acids. Here the CDR3 DNA reads TGTGCCAGCCGAGTAGCGGGGGGGAATGAGCAGTTCTTC. Its protein product is CASRVAGGNEQFF.

The chain uses TRBV2 and TRBJ2-1; 12 bases are shared with TRBD2. With 3 bases clipped from V and 9 bases from J, the junction kept 6 bases outside the gene matches. Germline V lookup: CDR1 SNHLY, CDR2 FYNNEI. The CDR3 spans 15 residues. Here the CDR3 reads CASSDTSGRYAEQFF. CDR3 nucleotide sequence: TGTGCCAGCAGTGATACTAGCGGGAGGTACGCTGAGCAGTTCTTC.

V and J are TRBV9 and TRBJ2-1, with 9 nucleotides matching TRBD1. The CDR3 covers 15 residues. CDR1 and CDR2 from the germline V gene are SGDLS and YYNGEE. Unmatched junction bases numbered 4, after V lost 4 bases and J lost 2 bases. The CDR3, as DNA: TGTGCCAGCAGCCCTGGGACAGGGACCTACAATGAGCAGTTCTTC. This gives the protein CASSPGTGTYNEQFF.

The chain joins TRBV25-1 to TRBJ2-7, with D possibly TRBD2 on 5 matching bases. The CDR3 length is 14 residues. The ends were cut back, 10 bases at V and 1 base at J, with 17 bases in the middle. CDR1 and CDR2 from the germline V gene are MGHDK and SYGVNS. The CDR3 loop is CATSERSWSYEQYF. CDR3 in DNA: TGTGCCACCTCCGAGCGGAGTTGGTCCTACGAGCAGTACTTC.

The chain employs TRBV25-1 and TRBJ1-1; D gene ambiguous. CDR1 is MGHDK and CDR2 is SYGVNS in the germline V gene. V gave up 4 bases and J gave up 2 bases, with 14 bases separating them. This CDR3 contains 15 residues. CDR3 coding DNA: TGTGCCAGCAGTGCCCTTACCCCAGCTAACACTGAAGCTTTCTTT. Protein product: CASSALTPANTEAFF.

Only one count was recorded for this clone. The chain employs TRBV5-1 and TRBJ2-7; TRBD1 aligns across 10 bases. The germline V gene encodes CDR1 SGHRS and CDR2 YFSETQ. This CDR3 region has 18 residues. The J segment lost 5 bases and the V segment lost 4 bases, leaving 18 bases of the junction unmatched. The CDR3 DNA reads as TGCGCCAGCAGCCCCCGAACGCCCTCCGGGACAGGGGTCCACGAGCAGTACTTC. Its translation: CASSPRTPSGTGVHEQYF.

This rearrangement joins TRBV6-5 to TRBJ2-1, with 9 bases lining up with TRBD2. CDR1 and CDR2 from the germline V gene are MNHEY and SVGAGI. Trimming took 6 bases from V and 2 from J; bases not matched to a gene: 2. This CDR3 spans 14 amino acids. In nucleotides, the CDR3 is TGTGCCAGCAGCCGGACTAGCGCCTACAATGAGCAGTTCTTC. It specifies CASSRTSAYNEQFF.

The chain is built from TRBV7-3 and TRBJ2-6; D assignment may be TRBD1 or TRBD2 (5 bases each). This CDR3 has 13 amino acids. The germline V and J ends were trimmed by 10 bases and 2 bases, with 9 bases remaining between them. CDR1 is SGHTA and CDR2 is FQGTGA in the germline V gene. The DNA of the CDR3 is TGTGCCACCGGGGCCGCTGGGGCCAACGTCCTGACTTTC. It codes for CATGAAGANVLTF.

The chain links TRBV7-8 to TRBJ1-5; weak D call: TRBD1 (5 bases). The CDR3 contains 15 residues. With 5 bases removed from V and 3 bases from J, the gap between germline ends came to 14 bases. CDR1 is SGHVS, CDR2 FQNEAQ, per germline. CDR3 bases: TGTGCCAGCAGCCTTTCGGACGGACACAATCAGCCCCAGCATTTT. This gives the protein CASSLSDGHNQPQHF.

This clone was seen a few times. This rearrangement joins TRBV5-1 to TRBJ2-7, with D unclear. V was shortened by 4 bases and J by 1 base, with 12 bases between the two germline ends. The CDR3 length is 14 residues. Germline V lookup: CDR1 SGHRS, CDR2 YFSETQ. The CDR3: CASSPRTASYEQYF. The CDR3 nucleotides read TGCGCCAGCAGCCCGAGGACGGCTTCCTACGAGCAGTACTTC.

This chain links TRBV28 with TRBJ2-7; no reliable D call. V dropped 6 bases and J dropped 2 bases, with 14 bases sitting between them. The germline V gene has CDR1 MDHEN and CDR2 SYDVKM. There are 14 residues in the CDR3. CDR3 amino acids: CASSYRAPAYEQYF. CDR3 DNA sequence: TGTGCCAGCAGCTACCGGGCTCCGGCCTACGAGCAGTACTTC. Filled out from reference TRBV28 and TRBJ2-7, the complete variable domain reads DVKVTQSSRYLVKRTGEKVFLECVQDMDHENMFWYRQDPGLGLRLIYFSYDVKMKEKGDIPEGYSVSREKKERFSLILESASTNQTSMYLCASSYRAPAYEQYFGPGTRLTVT.

In its sample, this clone was seen once. The rearrangement links TRBV4-1 to TRBJ1-3; D call uncertain. The CDR3 contains 16 residues. Germline V lookup: CDR1 MGHRA, CDR2 YSYEKL. V dropped 2 bases and J dropped 0 bases, with 11 bases sitting between them. Written as DNA, the CDR3 is TGCGCCAGCAGCCAACCGACACTCGGCTCTGGAAACACCATATATTTT. Protein product: CASSQPTLGSGNTIYF.

The chain carries TRBV7-3 and TRBJ2-5; D remains ambiguous. The CDR3 runs 13 residues. The ends were cut back, 5 bases at V and 4 bases at J, with 11 bases in the middle. Germline V lookup: CDR1 SGHTA, CDR2 FQGTGA. This CDR3 reads CASSRYPGETQYF. CDR3 nucleotides: TGTGCCAGCAGCCGGTACCCCGGAGAGACCCAGTACTTC.

This chain connects TRBV28 to TRBJ1-1, with TRBD1 matching over 7 bases. V dropped 8 bases and J dropped 7; count of bases not matched to a gene: 16. The germline V gene has CDR1 MDHEN and CDR2 SYDVKM. This CDR3 has 15 amino acids. Here the CDR3 reads CASRQTGISVGEAFF. CDR3 DNA: TGTGCCAGCCGCCAGACAGGGATATCGGTCGGTGAAGCTTTCTTT.

The chain links TRBV7-8 to TRBJ1-1; 7 bases are shared with TRBD1. The length of the CDR3 is 15 residues. Trimming removed 1 base from V and 7 bases from J; junction bases left unmatched: 9. Germline CDR1 reads SGHVS; CDR2 reads FQNEAQ. The CDR3 region is CASSLDSGTAYEAFF. CDR3 in DNA: TGTGCCAGCAGCTTAGATTCCGGGACAGCATATGAAGCTTTCTTT.

The V call is TRBV9, the J call TRBJ2-5; D not certain. TRBJ2-7 matches the DNA end more closely, so the J call is doubtful. Germline V lookup: CDR1 SGDLS, CDR2 YYNGEE. The CDR3 contains 14 residues. The CDR3 nucleotides read TGTGCCAGCAGCGTGTCGGCCGGCGCCTACGAGCAGTACTTC. This codes for CASSVSAGAYEQYF.

The chain joins TRBV5-1 to TRBJ2-1; D is undetermined. Trimming removed 6 bases at V and 3 bases at J, with 16 bases between. CDR1 and CDR2 from the germline V gene are SGHRS and YFSETQ. The CDR3 has 15 amino acids. The CDR3 coding sequence is TGCGCCAGCACTCTGGGGTCCACCCTCTACAATGAGCAGTTCTTC. Protein sequence: CASTLGSTLYNEQFF.

V gene TRBV19 combines with J gene TRBJ2-1; 7 nucleotides align to TRBD2. CDR1 and CDR2 from the germline V gene are LNHDA and SQIVND (reference sequence). Germline trimming cut 10 bases from V and 0 bases from J; bases unmatched to any gene: 9. The CDR3 has 15 amino acids. CDR3 loop: CATSFSGPSYNEQFF. For the CDR3, the DNA is TGTGCCACCTCTTTTAGCGGGCCCTCCTACAATGAGCAGTTCTTC.

This chain connects TRBV9 to TRBJ2-7; 8 positions match TRBD2. Germline V CDR1 and CDR2: SGDLS, YYNGEE. The CDR3 runs to 16 residues. V trimming: 3 bases; J trimming: 4 bases; junction bases outside the gene matches: 12. The CDR3 sequence: CASSATPGTSRYEQYF. CDR3 bases: TGTGCCAGCAGCGCCACCCCGGGGACTAGTAGGTACGAGCAGTACTTC.

The chain couples TRBV5-8 to TRBJ2-7, with D perhaps TRBD2 (5 bases). Germline V gene data show CDR1 as SGHTS and CDR2 as YDEGEE. CDR3 length: 16 amino acids. Trimming pared 0 bases from V and 3 bases from J, leaving 16 bases between. CDR3 DNA sequence: TGTGCCAGCAGCTTGGCCTATTGGAGAGGGATCTACGAGCAGTACTTC. Translating it yields CASSLAYWRGIYEQYF.

V and J are TRBV5-1 and TRBJ2-7; 8 nucleotides agree with TRBD2. CDR3 length equals 15 residues. With 4 bases clipped from V and 2 bases from J, the junction kept 8 bases outside the gene matches. CDR1 is SGHRS and CDR2 is YFSETQ in the germline V gene. CDR3: CASSPGGAETYEQYF. In nucleotides, the CDR3 is TGCGCCAGCAGCCCCGGGGGGGCGGAGACCTACGAGCAGTACTTC. The full variable domain, rest sourced from reference TRBV5-1 and TRBJ2-7, is KAGVTQTPRYLIKTRGQQVTLSCSPISGHRSVSWYQQTPGQGLQFLFEYFSETQRNKGNFPGRFSGRQFSNSRSEMNVSTLELGDSALYLCASSPGGAETYEQYFGPGTRLTVT.

The V gene is TRBV2, the J gene TRBJ2-7, with a tentative D call TRBD2 (6 bases). Germline assignment: CDR1 SNHLY and CDR2 FYNNEI. V shed 7 bases and J shed 2 bases, with 12 bases lying between them. This CDR3 region has 13 residues. CDR3 nucleotides: TGTGCCAGCAACAGCGGAGGGCCCTACGAGCAGTACTTC. Translating gives CASNSGGPYEQYF.

This chain links TRBV30 with TRBJ1-1, with 7 bases lining up with TRBD1. CDR1 and CDR2 (germline): GTSNPN, SVGIG (reference sequence). The CDR3 covers 12 residues. V shed 7 bases, J shed 6 bases, and the junction held 8 bases outside the gene matches. CDR3 in amino acids: CASTTGDAEAFF. CDR3 sequence (DNA): TGTGCCTCCACAACAGGGGACGCTGAAGCTTTCTTT.

The chain couples TRBV7-2 to TRBJ2-7, with 8 nucleotides matching TRBD1. This CDR3 is built from 14 residues. The germline gives CDR1 SGHTA, CDR2 FQGNSA. The V and J ends lost 5 bases and 3 bases, in that order; junction bases with no gene match: 6. The CDR3 region has the DNA TGTGCCAGCAGCCCTGACAGGGGAAACTACGAGCAGTACTTC. Amino acids: CASSPDRGNYEQYF.